This T cell receptor (beta chain) emerged from a study of T-cell reconstitution after alpha-beta-depleted transplantation in children. TCRbeta library construction was performed incorporating unique molecular identifiers. From the PCR reads, TCRdb called clonotypes with MiXCR, one entry per CDR3 protein. Among some 530,000 distinct CDR3 sequences listed, roughly an eighth were seen once. V dropped 4 bases and J dropped 3 bases, with 16 bases sitting between them. The CDR3 length is 15 residues. The germline CDR1 and CDR2 sequences are LNHDA and SQIVND (reference sequence). The TCR comes from a human donor who donated a stem cell graft to a child with combined immunodeficiency. This sample comprised PBMCs from the stem cell graft donor, obtained from the stem cell graft. The chain joins TRBV19 to TRBJ2-7; no definite D call. CDR3 sequence reads: CASSKGPLNIYEQYF. The CDR3 DNA reads TGTGCCAGTAGTAAAGGACCGTTGAACATCTACGAGCAGTACTTC.